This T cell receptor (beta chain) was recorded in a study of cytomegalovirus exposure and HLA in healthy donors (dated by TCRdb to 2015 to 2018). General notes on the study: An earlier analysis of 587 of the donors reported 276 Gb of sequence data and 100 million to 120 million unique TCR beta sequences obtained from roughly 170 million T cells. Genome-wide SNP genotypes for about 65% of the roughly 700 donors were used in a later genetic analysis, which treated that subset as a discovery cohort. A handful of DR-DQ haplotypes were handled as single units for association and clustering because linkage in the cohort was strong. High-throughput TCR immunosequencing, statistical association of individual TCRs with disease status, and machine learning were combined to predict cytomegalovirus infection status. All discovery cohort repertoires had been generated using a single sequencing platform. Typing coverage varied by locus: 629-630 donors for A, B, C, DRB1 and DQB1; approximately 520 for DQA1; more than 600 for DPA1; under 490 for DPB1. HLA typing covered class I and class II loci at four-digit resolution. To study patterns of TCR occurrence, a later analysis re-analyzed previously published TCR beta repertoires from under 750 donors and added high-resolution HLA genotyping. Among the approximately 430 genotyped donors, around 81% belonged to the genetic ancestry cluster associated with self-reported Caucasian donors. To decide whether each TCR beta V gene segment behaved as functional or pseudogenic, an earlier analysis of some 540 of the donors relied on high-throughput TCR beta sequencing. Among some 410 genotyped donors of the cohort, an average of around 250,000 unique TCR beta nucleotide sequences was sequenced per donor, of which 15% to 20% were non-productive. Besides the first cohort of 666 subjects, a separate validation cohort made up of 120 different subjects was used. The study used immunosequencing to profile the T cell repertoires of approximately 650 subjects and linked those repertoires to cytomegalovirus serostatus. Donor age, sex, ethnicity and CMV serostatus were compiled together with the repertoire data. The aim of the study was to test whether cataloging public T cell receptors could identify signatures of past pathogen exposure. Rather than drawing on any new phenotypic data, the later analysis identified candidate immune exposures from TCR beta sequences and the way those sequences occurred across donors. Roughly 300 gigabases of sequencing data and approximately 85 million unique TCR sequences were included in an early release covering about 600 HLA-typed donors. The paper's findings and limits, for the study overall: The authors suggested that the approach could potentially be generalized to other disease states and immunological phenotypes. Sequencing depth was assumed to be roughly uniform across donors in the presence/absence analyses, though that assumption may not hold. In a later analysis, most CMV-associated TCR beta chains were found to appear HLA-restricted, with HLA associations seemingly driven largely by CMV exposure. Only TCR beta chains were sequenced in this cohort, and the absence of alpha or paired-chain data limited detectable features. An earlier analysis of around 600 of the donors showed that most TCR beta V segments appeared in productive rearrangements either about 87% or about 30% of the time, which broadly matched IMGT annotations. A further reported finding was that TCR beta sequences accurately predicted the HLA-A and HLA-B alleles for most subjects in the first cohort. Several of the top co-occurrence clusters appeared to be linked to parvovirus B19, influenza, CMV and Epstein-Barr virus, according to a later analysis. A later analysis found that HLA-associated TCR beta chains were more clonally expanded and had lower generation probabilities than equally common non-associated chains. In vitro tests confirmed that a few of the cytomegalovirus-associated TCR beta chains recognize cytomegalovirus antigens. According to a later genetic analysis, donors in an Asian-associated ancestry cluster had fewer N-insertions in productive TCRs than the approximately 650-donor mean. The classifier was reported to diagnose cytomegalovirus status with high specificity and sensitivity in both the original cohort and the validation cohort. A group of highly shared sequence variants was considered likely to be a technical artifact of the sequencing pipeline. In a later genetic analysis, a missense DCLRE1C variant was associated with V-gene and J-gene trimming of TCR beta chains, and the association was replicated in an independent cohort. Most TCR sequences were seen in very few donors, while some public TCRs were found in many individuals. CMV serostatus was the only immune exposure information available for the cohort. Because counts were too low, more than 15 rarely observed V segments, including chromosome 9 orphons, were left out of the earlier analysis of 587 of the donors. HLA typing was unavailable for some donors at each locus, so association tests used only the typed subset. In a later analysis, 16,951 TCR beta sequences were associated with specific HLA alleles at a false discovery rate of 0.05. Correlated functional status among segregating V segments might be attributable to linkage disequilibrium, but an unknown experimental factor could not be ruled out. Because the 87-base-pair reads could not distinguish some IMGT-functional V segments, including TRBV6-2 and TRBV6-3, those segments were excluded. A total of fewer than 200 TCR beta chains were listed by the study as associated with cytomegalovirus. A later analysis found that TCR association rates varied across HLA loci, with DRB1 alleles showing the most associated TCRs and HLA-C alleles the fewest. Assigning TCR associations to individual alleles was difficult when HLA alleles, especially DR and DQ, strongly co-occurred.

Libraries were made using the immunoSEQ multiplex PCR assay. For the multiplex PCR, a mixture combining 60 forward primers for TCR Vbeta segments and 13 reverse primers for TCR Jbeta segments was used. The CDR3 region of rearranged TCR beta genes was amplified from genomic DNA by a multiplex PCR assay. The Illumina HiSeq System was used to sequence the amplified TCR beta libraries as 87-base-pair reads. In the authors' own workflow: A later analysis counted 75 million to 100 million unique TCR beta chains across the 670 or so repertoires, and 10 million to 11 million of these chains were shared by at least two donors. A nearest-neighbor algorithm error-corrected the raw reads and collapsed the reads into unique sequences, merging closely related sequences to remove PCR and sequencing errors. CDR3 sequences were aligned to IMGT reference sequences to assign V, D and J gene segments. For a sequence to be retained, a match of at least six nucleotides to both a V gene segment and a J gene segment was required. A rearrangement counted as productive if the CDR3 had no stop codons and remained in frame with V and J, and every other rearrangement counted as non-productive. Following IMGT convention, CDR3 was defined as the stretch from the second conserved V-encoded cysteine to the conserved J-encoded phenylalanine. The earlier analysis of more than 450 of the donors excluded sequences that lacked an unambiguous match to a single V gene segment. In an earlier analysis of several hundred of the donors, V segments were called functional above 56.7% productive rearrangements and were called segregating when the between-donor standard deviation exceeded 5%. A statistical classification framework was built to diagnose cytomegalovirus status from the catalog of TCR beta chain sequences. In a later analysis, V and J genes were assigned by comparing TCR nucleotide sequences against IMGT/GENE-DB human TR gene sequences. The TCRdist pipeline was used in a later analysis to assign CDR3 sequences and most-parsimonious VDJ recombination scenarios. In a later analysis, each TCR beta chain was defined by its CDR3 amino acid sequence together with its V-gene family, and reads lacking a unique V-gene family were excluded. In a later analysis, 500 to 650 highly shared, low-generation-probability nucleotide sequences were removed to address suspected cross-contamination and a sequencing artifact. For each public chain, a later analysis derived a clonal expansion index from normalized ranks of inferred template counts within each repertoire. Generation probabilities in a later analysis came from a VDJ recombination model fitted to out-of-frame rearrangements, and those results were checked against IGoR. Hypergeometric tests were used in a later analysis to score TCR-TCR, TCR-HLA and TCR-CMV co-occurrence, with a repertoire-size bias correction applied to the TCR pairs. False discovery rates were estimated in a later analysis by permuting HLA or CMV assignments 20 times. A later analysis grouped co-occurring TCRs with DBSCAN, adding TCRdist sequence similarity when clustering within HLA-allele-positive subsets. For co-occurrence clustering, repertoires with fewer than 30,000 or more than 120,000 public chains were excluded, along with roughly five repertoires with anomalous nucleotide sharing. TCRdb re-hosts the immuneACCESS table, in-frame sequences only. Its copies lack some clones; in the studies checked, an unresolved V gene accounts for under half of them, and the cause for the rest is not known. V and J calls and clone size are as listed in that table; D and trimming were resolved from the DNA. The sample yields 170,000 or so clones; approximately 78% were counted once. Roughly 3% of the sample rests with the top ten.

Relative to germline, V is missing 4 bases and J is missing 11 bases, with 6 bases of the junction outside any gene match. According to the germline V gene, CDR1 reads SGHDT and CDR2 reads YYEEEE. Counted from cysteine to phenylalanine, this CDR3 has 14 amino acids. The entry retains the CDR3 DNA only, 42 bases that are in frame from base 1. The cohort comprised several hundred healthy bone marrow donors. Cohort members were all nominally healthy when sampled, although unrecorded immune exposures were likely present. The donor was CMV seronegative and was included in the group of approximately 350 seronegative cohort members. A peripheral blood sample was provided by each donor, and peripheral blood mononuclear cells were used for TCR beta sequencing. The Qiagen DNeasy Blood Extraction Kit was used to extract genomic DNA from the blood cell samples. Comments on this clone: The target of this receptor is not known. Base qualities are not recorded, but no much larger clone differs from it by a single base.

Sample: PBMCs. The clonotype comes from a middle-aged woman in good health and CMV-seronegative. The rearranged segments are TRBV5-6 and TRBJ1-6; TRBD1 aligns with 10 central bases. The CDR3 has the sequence CASSPGQGRPPLHF. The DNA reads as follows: TGTGCCAGCAGCCCGGGACAGGGGCGGCCACCCCTCCACTTT.